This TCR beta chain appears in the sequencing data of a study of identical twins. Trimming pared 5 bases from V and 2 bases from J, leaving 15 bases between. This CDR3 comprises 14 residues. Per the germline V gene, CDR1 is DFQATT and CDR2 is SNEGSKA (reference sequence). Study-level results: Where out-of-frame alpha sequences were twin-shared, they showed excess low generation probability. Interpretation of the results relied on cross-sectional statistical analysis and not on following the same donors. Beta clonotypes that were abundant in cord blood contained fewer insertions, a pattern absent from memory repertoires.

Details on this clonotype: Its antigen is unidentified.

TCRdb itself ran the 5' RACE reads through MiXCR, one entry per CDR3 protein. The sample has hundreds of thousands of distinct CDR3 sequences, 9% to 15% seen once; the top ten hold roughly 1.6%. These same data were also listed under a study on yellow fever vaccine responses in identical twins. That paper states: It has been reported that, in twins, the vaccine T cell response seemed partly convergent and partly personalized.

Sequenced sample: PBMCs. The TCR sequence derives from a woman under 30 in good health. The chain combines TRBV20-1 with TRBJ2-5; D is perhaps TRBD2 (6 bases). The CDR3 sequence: CSAPEGGPQETQYF. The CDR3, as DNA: TGCAGTGCTCCCGAAGGAGGGCCTCAAGAGACCCAGTACTTC.